The clone carrying this T cell receptor beta chain was observed a few times. What it recognizes is unknown. The protocol was immunoSEQ multiplex PCR, while the TCRdb copy is restricted to in-frame clones and leaves out a portion. In the table there are roughly 130,000 clones, approximately 90% of which are singletons. This sample was included in a study of T cell responses to AZD1222 COVID-19 vaccine. Study observations and caveats: Mapped onto spike, vaccine-associated CD4 TCRs spanned it and were dominant at 160-218 and 743-854. Only a handful of individuals given AZD1222 were seropositive at baseline.

Germline CDR1 and CDR2: LGHNT and FRNRAP. CDR3 length equals 15 residues. The V segment lost 1 base and the J segment 6 bases; nucleotides outside the gene matches: 6. The TCR sequence derives from an adult in good health. This material consisted of peripheral blood, taken on day 0 of AZD1222 vaccination. The chain uses TRBV12-5 and TRBJ2-4; 7 nucleotides agree with TRBD1. CDR3 coding DNA: TGTGCTAGTGGTTTGGCCCCGGGACAGATAAACATTCAGTACTTC. It codes for CASGLAPGQINIQYF.